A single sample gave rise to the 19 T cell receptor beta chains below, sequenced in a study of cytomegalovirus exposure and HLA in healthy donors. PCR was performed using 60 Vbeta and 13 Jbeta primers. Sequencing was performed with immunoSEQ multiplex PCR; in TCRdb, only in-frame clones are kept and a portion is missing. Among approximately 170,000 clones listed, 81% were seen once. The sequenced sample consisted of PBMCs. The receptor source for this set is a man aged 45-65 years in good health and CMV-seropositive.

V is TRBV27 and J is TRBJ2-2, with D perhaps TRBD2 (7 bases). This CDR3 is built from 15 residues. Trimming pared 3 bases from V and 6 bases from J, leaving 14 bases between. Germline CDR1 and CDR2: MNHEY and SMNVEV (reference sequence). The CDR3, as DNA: TGTGCCAGCAGTTTTGGGGGGGCGGGACCCGGGGAGCTGTTTTTT. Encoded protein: CASSFGGAGPGELFF.

The CDR3 DNA reads as TGTGCCAGCAGTGATCTAAGACGGGGACATGGTTCAGCCCAGCATTTT. Amino acid sequence: CASSDLRRGHGSAQHF. This chain joins TRBV6-1 and TRBJ1-5, with D tentatively TRBD1 (6 bases). Germline lookup yields CDR1 MNHNS and CDR2 SASEGT. The CDR3 extends over 16 amino acids. The germline V and J ends were trimmed by 3 bases and 11 bases, with 23 bases remaining between them.

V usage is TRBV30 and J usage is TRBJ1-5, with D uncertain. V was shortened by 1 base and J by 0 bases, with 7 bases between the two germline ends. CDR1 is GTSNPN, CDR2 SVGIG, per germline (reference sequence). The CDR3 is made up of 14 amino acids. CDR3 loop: CAWSDGLSNQPQHF. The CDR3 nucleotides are TGTGCCTGGAGTGATGGACTTAGCAATCAGCCCCAGCATTTT. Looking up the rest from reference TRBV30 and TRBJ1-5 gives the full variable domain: SQTIHQWPATLVQPVGSPLSLECTVEGTSNPNLYWYRQAAGRGLQLLFYSVGIGQISSEVPQNLSASRPQDRQFILSSKKLLLSDSGFYLCAWSDGLSNQPQHFGDGTRLSIL.

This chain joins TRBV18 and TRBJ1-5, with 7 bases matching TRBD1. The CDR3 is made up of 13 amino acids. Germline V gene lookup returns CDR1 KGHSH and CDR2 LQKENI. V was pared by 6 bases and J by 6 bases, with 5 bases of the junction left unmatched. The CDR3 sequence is CASSFDRVQPQHF. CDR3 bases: TGTGCCAGCTCGTTCGACAGGGTTCAGCCCCAGCATTTT. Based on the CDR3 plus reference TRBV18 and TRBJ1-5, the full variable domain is NAGVMQNPRHLVRRRGQEARLRCSPMKGHSHVYWYRQLPEEGLKFMVYLQKENIIDESGMPKERFSAEFPKEGPSILRIQQVVRGDSAAYFCASSFDRVQPQHFGDGTRLSIL.

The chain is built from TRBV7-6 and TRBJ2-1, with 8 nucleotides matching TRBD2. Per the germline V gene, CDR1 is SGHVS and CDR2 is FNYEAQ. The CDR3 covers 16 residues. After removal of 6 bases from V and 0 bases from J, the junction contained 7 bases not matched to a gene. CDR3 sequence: CASSPSGSPSYNEQFF. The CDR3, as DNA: TGTGCCAGCAGTCCCAGCGGGAGCCCCTCCTACAATGAGCAGTTCTTC.

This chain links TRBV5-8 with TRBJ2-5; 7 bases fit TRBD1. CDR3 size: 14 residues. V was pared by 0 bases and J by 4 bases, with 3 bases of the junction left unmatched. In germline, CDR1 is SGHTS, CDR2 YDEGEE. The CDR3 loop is CASSLDPGGETQYF. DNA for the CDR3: TGTGCCAGCAGCTTGGACCCAGGGGGAGAGACCCAGTACTTC.

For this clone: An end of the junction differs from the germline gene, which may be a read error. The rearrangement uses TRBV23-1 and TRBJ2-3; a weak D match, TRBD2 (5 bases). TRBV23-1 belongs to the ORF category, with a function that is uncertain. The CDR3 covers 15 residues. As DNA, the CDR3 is TGCGCCAGCAGTCAGACCGGGATCCTCACAGATGCGCAGTATTTT. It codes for CASSQTGILTDAQYF.

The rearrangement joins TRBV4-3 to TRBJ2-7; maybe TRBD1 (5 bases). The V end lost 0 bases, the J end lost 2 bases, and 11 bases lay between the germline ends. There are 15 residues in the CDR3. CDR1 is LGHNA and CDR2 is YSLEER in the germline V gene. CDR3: CASSQERTSTYEQYF. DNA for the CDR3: TGCGCCAGCAGCCAAGAGCGGACAAGTACCTACGAGCAGTACTTC.

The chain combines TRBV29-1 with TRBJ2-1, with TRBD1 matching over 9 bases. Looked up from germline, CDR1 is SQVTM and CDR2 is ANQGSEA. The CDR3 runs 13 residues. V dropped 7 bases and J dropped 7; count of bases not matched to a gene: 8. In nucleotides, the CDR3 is TGCAGCGCAGGAGGGACAGGGATTAATGAGCAGTTCTTC. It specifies CSAGGTGINEQFF.

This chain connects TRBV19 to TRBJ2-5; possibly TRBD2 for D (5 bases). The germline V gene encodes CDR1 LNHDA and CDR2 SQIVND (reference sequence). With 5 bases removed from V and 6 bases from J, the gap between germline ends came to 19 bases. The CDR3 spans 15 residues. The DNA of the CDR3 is TGTGCCAGTAGTCTAATGACTGGAGGTAGGCAGACCCAGTACTTC. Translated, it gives CASSLMTGGRQTQYF. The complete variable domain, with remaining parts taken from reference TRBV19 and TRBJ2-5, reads DGGITQSPKYLFRKEGQNVTLSCEQNLNHDAMYWYRQDPGQGLRLIYYSQIVNDFQKGDIAEGYSVSREKKESFPLTVTSAQKNPTAFYLCASSLMTGGRQTQYFGPGTRLLVL.

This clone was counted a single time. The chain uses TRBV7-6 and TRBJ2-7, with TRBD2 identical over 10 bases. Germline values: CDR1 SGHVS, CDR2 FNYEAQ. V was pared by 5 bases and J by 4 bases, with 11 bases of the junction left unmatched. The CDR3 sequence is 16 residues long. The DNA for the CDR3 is TGTGCCAGCAGCCCTCCCCGAGCGGGAGGGCCTTACGAGCAGTACTTC. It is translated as CASSPPRAGGPYEQYF.

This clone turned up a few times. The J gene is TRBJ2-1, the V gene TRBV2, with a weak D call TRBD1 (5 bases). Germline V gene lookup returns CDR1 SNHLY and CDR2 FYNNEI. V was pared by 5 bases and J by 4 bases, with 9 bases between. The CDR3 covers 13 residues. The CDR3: CASSRKGYNEQFF. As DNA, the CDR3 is TGTGCCAGCAGTCGGAAGGGGTACAATGAGCAGTTCTTC.

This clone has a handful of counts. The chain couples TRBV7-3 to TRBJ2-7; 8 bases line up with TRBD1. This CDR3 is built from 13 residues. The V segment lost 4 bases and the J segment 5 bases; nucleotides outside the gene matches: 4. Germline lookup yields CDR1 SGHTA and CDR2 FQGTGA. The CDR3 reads CASSSDRDNEQYF. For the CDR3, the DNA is TGTGCCAGCAGCTCGGACAGGGACAACGAGCAGTACTTC. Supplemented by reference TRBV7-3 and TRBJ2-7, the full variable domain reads GAGVSQTPSNKVTEKGKYVELRCDPISGHTALYWYRQSLGQGPEFLIYFQGTGAADDSGLPNDRFFAVRPEGSVSTLKIQRTERGDSAVYLCASSSDRDNEQYFGPGTRLTVT.

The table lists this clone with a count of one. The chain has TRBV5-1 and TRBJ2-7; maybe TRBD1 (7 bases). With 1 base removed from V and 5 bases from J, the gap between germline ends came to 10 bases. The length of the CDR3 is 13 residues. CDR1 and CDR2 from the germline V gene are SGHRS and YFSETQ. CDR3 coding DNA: TGCGCCAGCAGCTTGTCAGGGGGGCACGAGCAGTACTTC. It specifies CASSLSGGHEQYF.

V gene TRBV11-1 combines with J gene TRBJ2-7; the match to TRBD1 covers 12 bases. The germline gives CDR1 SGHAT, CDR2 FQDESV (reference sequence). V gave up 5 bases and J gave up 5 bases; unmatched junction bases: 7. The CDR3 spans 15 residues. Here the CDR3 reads CASSMGQGARDEQYF. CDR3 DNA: TGTGCCAGCAGCATGGGACAGGGGGCTAGGGACGAGCAGTACTTC.

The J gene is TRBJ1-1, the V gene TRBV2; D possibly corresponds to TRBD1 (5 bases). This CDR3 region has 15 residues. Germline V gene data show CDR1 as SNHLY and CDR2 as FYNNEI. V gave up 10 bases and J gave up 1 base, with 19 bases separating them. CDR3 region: CANVRASTGNTEAFF. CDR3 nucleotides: TGTGCCAACGTAAGGGCCTCCACAGGGAACACTGAAGCTTTCTTT.

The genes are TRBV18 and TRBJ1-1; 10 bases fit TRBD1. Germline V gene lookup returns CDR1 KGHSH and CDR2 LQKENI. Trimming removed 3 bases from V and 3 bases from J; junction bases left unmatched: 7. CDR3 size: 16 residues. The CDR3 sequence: CASSPPGQGRYTEAFF. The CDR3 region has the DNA TGTGCCAGCTCACCCCCGGGACAGGGGAGGTACACTGAAGCTTTCTTT.

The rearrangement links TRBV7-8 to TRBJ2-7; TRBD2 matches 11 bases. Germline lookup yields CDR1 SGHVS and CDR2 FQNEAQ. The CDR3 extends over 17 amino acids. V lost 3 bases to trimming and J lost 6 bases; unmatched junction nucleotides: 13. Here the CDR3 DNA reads TGTGCCAGCAGCTTGACCCTTAGCGGGAGGGCGGAGAGCGAGCAGTACTTC. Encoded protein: CASSLTLSGRAESEQYF.

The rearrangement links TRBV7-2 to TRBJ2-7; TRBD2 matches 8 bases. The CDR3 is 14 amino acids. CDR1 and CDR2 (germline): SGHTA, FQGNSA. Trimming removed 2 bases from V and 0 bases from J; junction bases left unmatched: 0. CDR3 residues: CASSLSGSSYEQYF. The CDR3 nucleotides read TGTGCCAGCAGCTTAAGCGGGAGCTCCTACGAGCAGTACTTC.